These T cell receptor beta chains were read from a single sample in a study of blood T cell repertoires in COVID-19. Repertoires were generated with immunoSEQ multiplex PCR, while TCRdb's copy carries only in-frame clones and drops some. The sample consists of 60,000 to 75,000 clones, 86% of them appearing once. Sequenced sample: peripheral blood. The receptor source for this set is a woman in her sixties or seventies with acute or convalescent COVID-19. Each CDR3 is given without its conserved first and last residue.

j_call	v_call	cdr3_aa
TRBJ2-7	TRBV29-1	SVGPTGGRYEQY
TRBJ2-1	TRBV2	ASKALAPYNEQF
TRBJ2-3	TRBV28	ASITGQGRADTQY
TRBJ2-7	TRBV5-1	ASRPTSGSSYEQY
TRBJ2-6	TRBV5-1	ASSPDYGSGANVLT
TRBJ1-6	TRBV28	ASSSGHARSPLH
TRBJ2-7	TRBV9	ASSEVGGTYEQY
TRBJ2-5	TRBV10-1	ASSGQGARETQY
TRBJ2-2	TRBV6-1	ASTKGQGGTGELF
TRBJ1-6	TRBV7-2	ASSRDSQTGSPLH
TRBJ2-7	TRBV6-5	ASSAGTSGGRQY
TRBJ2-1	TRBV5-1	ATARTSGDNEQF
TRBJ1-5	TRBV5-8	ASSLATGTREYQPQH
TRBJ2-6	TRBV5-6	ASSLVSSGANVLT
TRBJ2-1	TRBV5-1	ASSLARSGSDNEQF
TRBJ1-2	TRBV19	ASTRDRVAYGYT
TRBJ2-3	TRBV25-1	ASSAPTGENTDTQY
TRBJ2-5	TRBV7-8	ASSGRGLAIETQY
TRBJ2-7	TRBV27	ASSDLGQGDEQY
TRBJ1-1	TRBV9	ASSPYPTVPGRMNTEAF
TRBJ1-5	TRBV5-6	ASSSGGAEYQPQH
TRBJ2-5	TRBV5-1	ASSLGMTALGETQY
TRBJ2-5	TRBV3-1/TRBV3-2	ASSQALAGGHGTQY
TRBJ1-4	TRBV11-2	ASSLWGGLGEKLF
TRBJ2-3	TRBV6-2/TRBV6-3	ASSYSLSRGGADTQY
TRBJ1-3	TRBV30	AWSVNSYSGNTIY
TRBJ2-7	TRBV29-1	SVTGTGNEQY
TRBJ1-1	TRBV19	ATRVPGGWGTEAF
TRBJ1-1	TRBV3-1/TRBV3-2	ASSQKAGTEAF
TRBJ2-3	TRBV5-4	ASSLVSRTDTQY
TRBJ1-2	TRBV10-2	ASSELRGLYGYT